This record looks at one T cell receptor beta chain sequence and its context. Its antigen is unidentified. Germline-derived CDR1 and CDR2 are MNHEY and SMNVEV (reference sequence). This CDR3 comprises 15 residues. V lost 5 bases to trimming and J lost 1 base, with 14 bases between them. The data originate from a study of cytomegalovirus exposure and HLA in healthy donors. Study information: Most donors, 70% to 85% of around 400 genotyped, fell in the Caucasian-associated ancestry cluster. The study, taken as a whole, reports: 87-base-pair reads could not separate some V segments, including TRBV6-2 and TRBV6-3. Earlier analysis looked at TCR beta V segments, and most were productive about 87% or about 30% of the time.

PCR was performed using 60 Vbeta and 13 Jbeta primers. Clones were read by immunoSEQ multiplex PCR, and TCRdb kept only the in-frame ones, dropping some. This repertoire shows more than 95,000 clones, approximately 73% found once; its top ten account for about 4.5%. The source is a man in his fifties or sixties in good health and CMV-seropositive. The chain recombines TRBV27 with TRBJ1-1; TRBD1 is a possible D gene (5 bases). What was sequenced was PBMCs. Here the CDR3 DNA reads TGTGCCAGCAGTCCGGACAAAATGTGGAACACTGAAGCTTTCTTT. It codes for CASSPDKMWNTEAFF.